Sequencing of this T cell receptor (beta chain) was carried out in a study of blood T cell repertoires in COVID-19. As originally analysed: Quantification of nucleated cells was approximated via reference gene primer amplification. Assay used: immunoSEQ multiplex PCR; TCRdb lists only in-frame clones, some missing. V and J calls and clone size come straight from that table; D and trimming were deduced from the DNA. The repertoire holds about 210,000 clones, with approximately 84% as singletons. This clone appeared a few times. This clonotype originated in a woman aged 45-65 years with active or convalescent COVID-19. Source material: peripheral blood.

The CDR3 coding sequence is TGTGCCAGCAGTGTTCTATTGAGCGGCTACACCTTC. Encoded protein: CASSVLLSGYTF. The chain links TRBV28 to TRBJ1-2, with D unresolved. The CDR3 contains 12 residues. Per the germline V gene, CDR1 is MDHEN and CDR2 is SYDVKM. Trimming took 5 bases from V and 8 from J, leaving 12 bases between them.